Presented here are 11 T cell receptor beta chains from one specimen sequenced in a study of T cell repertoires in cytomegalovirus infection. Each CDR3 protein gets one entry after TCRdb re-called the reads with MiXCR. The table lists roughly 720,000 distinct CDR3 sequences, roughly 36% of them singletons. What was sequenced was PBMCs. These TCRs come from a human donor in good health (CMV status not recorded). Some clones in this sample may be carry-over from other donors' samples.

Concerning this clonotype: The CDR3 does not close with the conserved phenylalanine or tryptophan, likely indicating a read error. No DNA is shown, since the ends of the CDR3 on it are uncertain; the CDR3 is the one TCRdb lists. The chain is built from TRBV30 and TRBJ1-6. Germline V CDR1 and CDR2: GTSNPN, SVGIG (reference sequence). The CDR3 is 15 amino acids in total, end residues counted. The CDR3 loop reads CAWSVLKGSNSPLPC.

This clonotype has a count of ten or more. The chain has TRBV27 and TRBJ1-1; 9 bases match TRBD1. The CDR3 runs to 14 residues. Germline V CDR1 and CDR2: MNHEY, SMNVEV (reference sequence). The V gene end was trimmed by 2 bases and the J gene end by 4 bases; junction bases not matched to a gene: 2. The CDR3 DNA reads TGTGCCAGCAGTTTACGACAGGGGGGCACTGAAGCTTTCTTT. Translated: CASSLRQGGTEAFF.

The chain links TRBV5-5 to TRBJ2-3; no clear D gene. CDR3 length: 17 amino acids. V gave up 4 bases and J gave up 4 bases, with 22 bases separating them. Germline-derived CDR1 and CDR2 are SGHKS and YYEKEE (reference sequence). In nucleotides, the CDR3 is TGTGCCAGCAGCACTCCGTCTAGTTCCCACCGTCCAGATACGCAGTATTTT. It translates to CASSTPSSSHRPDTQYF.

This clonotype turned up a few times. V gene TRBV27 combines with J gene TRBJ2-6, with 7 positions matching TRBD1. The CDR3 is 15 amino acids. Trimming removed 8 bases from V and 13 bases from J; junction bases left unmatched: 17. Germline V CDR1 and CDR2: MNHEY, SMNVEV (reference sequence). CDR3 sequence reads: CASGRRIGQALVLTF. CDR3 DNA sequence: TGTGCCAGCGGAAGGAGGATAGGACAGGCCTTGGTCCTGACTTTC. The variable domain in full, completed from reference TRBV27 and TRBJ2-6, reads EAQVTQNPRYLITVTGKKLTVTCSQNMNHEYMSWYRQDPGLGLRQIYYSMNVEVTDKGDVPEGYKVSRKEKRNFPLILESPSPNQTSLYFCASGRRIGQALVLTFGAGSRLTVL.

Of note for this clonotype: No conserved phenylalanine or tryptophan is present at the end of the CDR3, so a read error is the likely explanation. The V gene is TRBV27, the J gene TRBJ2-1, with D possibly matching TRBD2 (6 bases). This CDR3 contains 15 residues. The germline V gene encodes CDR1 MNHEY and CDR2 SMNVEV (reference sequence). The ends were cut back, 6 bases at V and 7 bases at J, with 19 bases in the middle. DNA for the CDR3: TGTGCCAGCAGCCCCCAGCGGGCAGCCAGGAATGAGCAGTTCTTA. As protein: CASSPQRAARNEQFL.

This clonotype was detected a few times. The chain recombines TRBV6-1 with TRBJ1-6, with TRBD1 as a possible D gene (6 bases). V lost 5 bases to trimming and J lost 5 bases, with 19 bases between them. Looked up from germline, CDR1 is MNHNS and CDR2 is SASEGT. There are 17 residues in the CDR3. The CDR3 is CASSRTAQTKNNSPLHF. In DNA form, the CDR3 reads TGTGCCAGCAGTCGGACAGCCCAAACAAAAAATAATTCACCCCTCCACTTT.

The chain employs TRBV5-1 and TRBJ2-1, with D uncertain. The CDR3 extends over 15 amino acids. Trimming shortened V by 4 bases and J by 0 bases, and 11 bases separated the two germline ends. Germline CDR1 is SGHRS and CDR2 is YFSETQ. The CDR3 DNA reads TGCGCCAGCAGCCCTCTGGTTAGCTCCTACAATGAGCAGTTCTTC. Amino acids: CASSPLVSSYNEQFF.

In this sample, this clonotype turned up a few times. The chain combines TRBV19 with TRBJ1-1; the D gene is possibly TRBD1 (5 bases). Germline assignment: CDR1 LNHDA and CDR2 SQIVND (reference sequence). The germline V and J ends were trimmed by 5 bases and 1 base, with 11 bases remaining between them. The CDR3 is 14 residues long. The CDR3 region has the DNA TGTGCCAGTAGTGCGATTACAGGGAACACTGAAGCTTTCTTT. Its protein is CASSAITGNTEAFF.

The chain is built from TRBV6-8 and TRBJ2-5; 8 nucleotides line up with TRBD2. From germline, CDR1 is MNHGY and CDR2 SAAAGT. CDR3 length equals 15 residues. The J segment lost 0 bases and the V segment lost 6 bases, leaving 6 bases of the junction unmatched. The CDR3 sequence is CASSPKRGHQETQYF. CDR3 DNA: TGTGCCAGCAGCCCTAAGCGGGGGCACCAAGAGACCCAGTACTTC.

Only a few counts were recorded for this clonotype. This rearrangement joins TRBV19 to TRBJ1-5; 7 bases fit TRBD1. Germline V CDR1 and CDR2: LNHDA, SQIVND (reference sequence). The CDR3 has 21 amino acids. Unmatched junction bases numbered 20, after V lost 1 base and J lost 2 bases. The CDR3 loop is CASSIAATRDRNIAGNQPQHF. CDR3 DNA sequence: TGTGCCAGTAGTATAGCCGCAACGAGGGACAGAAATATAGCAGGCAATCAGCCCCAGCATTTT.

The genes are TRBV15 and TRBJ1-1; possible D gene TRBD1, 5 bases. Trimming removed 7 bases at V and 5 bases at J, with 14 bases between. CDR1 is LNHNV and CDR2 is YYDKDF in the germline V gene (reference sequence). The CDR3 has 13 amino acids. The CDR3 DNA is TGTGCCACCACTAGGGGAGAGTTGACTGAAGCTTTCTTT. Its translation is CATTRGELTEAFF.